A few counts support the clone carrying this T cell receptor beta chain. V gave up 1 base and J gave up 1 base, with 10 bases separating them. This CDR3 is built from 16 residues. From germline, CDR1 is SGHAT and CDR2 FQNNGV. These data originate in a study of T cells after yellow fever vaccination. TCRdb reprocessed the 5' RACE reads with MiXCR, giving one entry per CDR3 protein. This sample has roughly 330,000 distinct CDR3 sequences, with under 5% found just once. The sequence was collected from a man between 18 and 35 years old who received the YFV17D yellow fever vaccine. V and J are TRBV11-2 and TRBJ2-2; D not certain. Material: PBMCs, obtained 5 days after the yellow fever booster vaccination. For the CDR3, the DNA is TGTGCCAGCAGCTTAGGTAGCAGAAAGAACACCGGGGAGCTGTTTTTT. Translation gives CASSLGSRKNTGELFF. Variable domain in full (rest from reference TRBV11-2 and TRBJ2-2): EAGVAQSPRYKIIEKRQSVAFWCNPISGHATLYWYQQILGQGPKLLIQFQNNGVVDDSQLPKDRFSAERLKGVDSTLKIQPAKLEDSAVYLCASSLGSRKNTGELFFGEGSRLTVL.